The TCR beta chain under discussion was sequenced for a study of spatial heterogeneity in lung cancer. Germline lookup yields CDR1 SQVTM and CDR2 ANQGSEA. CDR3 length: 13 amino acids. J was trimmed by 0 bases and V by 6 bases; bases with no gene match: 5. This clonotype is medium-sized within its sample. Time point denoted: sample taken at primary tumor resection. Via MiXCR, TCRdb re-called the 5' RACE reads, giving one row per CDR3 protein. The repertoire has 60,000 to 90,000 distinct CDR3 sequences, approximately 8.1% of them found once; the top ten carry 6.5% to 8.5%. The chain carries TRBV29-1 and TRBJ2-7; 7 nucleotides match TRBD1. This specimen was PBMCs, taken at surgery. This TCR derives from a male donor with early-stage non-small cell lung cancer. The DNA of the CDR3 is TGCAGCGTAGGGACAGTTAGCTCCTACGAGCAGTACTTC. Protein: CSVGTVSSYEQYF.